The sequence of this TCR beta chain was determined in a study of PD-L1 blockade in urothelial cancer. Study-wide background: Administration of atezolizumab to patients began in about 2014, at 1,200 mg intravenously every 3 weeks. After treatment start, blood was analyzed at 3 weeks (second dose) and at 6 weeks.

Data came from immunoSEQ multiplex PCR; TCRdb stores just in-frame clones and leaves some out. The sample holds tens of thousands of clones; approximately 81% are singletons and the top ten take approximately 14%. This clone was seen a few times. Deletions cut 5 bases from V and 4 bases from J, with 10 bases between. In germline, CDR1 is LNHDA, CDR2 SQIVND (reference sequence). The CDR3 consists of 13 residues. Time point described: pretreatment peripheral blood. All patients handed over anywhere from 1 to 8 samples, pretreatment and on-treatment. This sequence was found in a man aged 55-75 years with urothelial cancer. The J gene is TRBJ2-3, the V gene TRBV19; possible D gene TRBD2, 6 bases. Sequences were derived from PBMCs, sampled around atezolizumab (anti-PD-L1) treatment. CDR3 nucleotide sequence: TGTGCCAGTAGTTCTCGACTAGCAGATACGCAGTATTTT. It yields the protein CASSSRLADTQYF.